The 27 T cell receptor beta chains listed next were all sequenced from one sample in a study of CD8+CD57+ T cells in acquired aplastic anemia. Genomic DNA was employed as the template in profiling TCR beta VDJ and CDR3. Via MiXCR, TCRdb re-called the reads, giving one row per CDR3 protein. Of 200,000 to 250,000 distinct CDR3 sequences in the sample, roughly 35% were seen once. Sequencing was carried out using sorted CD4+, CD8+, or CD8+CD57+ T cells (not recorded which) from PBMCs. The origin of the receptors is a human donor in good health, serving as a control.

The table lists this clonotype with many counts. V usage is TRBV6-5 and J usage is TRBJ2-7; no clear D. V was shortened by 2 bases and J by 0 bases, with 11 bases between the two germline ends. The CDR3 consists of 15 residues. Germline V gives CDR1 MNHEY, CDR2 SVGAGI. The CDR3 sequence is CASSYGVAPSYEQYF. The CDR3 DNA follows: TGTGCCAGCAGTTACGGAGTAGCCCCCTCCTACGAGCAGTACTTC.

The CDR3 loop is CASSISPGGSRPQHF. The CDR3 bases are TGTGCCAGTAGCATCTCACCTGGTGGCAGTCGGCCCCAGCATTTT. The chain couples TRBV19 to TRBJ1-5, with D hard to call. V dropped 6 bases and J dropped 9 bases, with 21 bases sitting between them. This CDR3 region has 15 residues. Germline CDR1 is LNHDA and CDR2 is SQIVND (reference sequence). The full variable domain, rest sourced from reference TRBV19 and TRBJ1-5, is DGGITQSPKYLFRKEGQNVTLSCEQNLNHDAMYWYRQDPGQGLRLIYYSQIVNDFQKGDIAEGYSVSREKKESFPLTVTSAQKNPTAFYLCASSISPGGSRPQHFGDGTRLSIL.

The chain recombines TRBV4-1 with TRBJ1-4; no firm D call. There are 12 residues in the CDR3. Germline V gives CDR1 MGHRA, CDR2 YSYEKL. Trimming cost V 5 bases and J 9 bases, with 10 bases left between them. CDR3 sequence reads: CASSAVGKKLFF. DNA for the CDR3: TGCGCCAGCAGCGCAGTGGGGAAAAAACTGTTTTTT.

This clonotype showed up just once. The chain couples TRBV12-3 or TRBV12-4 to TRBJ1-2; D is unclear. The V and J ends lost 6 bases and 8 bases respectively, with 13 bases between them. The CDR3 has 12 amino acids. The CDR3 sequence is CASRRIFGGYTF. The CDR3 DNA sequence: TGTGCCAGCAGGAGAATATTCGGGGGCTACACCTTC.

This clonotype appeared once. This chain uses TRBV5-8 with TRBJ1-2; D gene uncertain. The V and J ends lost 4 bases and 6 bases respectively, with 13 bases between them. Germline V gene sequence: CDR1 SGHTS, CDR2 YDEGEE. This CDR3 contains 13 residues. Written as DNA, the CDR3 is TGTGCCAGCAGCCCCGAGTGGTCCCATGGCTACACCTTC. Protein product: CASSPEWSHGYTF. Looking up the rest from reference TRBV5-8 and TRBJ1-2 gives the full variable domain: EAGVTQSPTHLIKTRGQQATLRCSPISGHTSVYWYQQALGLGLQFLLWYDEGEERNRGNFPPRFSGRQFPNYSSELNVNALELEDSALYLCASSPEWSHGYTFGSGTRLTVV.

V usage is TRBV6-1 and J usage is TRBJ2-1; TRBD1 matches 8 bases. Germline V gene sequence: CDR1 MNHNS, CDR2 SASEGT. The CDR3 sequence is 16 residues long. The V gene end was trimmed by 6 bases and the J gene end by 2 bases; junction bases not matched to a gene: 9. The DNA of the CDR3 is TGTGCCAGCAGCCCCGGACAGGGTAAACCCTACAATGAGCAGTTCTTC. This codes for CASSPGQGKPYNEQFF.

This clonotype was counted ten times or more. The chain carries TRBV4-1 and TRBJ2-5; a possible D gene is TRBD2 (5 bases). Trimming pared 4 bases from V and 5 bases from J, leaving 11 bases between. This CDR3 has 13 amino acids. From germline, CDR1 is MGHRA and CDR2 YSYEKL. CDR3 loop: CASSPGLGETQYF. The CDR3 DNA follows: TGCGCCAGCAGCCCAGGACTGGGGGAGACCCAGTACTTC.

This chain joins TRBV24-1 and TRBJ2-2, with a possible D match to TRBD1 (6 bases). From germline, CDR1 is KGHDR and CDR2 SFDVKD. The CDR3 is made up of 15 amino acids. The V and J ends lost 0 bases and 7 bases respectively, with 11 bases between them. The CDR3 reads CATSDLRDILGELFF. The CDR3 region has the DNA TGTGCCACCAGTGATTTGAGGGACATCCTCGGGGAGCTGTTTTTT.

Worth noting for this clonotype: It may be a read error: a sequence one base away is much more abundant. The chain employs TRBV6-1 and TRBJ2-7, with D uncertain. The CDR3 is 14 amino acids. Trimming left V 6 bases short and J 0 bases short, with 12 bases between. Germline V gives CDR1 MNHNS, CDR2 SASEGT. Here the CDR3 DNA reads TGTGCCAGCAGGAAGGGCAGGAGCTCCTACGAGCAGTACTTC. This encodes CASRKGRSSYEQYF.

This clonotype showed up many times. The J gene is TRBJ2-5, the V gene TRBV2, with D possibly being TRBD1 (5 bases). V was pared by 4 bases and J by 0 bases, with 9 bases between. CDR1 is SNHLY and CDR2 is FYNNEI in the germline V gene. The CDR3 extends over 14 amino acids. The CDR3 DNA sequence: TGTGCCAGCAGTGTTCAGGGTTACCAAGAGACCCAGTACTTC. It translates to CASSVQGYQETQYF.

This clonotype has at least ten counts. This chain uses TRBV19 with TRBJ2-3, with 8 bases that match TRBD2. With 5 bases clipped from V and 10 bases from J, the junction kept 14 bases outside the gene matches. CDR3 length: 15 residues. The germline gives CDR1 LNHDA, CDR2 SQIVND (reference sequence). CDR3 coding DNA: TGTGCCAGTAGTTGGGGGACTAGTGATCCATACGCGCAGTATTTT. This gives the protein CASSWGTSDPYAQYF.

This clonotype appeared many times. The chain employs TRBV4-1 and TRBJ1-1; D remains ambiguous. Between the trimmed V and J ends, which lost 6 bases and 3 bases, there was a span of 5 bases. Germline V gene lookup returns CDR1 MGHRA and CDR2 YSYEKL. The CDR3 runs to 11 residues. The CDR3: CASRRDTEAFF. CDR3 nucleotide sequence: TGCGCCAGCAGGAGGGACACTGAAGCTTTCTTT.

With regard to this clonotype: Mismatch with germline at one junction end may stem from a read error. The CDR3 coding sequence is TGTGCCCGCAGCTCCCACAGGGAGTACACCGGGGAGCTGTTTTTT. Its protein product is CARSSHREYTGELFF. This chain uses TRBV7-6 with TRBJ2-2; maybe TRBD1 (6 bases). The CDR3 length is 15 residues. The germline V gene has CDR1 SGHVS and CDR2 FNYEAQ.

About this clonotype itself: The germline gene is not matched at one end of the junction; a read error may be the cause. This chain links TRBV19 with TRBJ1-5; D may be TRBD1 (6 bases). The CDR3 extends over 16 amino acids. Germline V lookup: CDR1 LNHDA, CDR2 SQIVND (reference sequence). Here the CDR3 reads CASMNARGGRDQLQHF. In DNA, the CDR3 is TGTGCCAGCATGAATGCGAGGGGGGGTCGGGATCAGCTCCAGCATTTT.

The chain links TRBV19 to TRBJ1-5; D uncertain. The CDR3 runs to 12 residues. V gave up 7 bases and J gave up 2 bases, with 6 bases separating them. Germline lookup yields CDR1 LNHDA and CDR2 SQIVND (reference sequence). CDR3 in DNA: TGTGCCAGTACTAGGGGCAATCAGCCCCAGCATTTT. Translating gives CASTRGNQPQHF.

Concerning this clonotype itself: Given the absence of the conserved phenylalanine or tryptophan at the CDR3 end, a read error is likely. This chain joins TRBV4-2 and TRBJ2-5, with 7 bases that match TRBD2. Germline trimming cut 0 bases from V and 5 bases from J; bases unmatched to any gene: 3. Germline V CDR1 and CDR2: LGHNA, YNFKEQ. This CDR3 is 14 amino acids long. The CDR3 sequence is CASSQDLAVETQYS. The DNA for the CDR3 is TGTGCCAGCAGCCAAGATCTAGCGGTGGAGACCCAGTACTCC.

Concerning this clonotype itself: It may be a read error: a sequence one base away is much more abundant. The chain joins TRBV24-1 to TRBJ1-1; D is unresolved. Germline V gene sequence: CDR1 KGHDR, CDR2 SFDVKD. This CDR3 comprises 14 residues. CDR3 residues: CASSWFPLDTEAFF. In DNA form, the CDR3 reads TGTGCCAGCAGTTGGTTCCCCCTGGACACTGAAGCTTTCTTT.

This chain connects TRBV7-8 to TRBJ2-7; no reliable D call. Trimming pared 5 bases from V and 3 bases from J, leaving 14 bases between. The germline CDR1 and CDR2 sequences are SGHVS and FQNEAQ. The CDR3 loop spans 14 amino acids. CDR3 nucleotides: TGTGCCAGCAGCCGGGCCTTGGGCGTCTACGAGCAGTACTTC. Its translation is CASSRALGVYEQYF.

Here the CDR3 reads CSVDSYGYTF. Here the CDR3 DNA reads TGCAGCGTGGATAGCTATGGCTACACCTTC. The chain links TRBV29-1 to TRBJ1-2, with D hard to call. With 6 bases removed from V and 4 bases from J, the gap between germline ends came to 6 bases. The CDR3 length is 10 residues. Germline V gives CDR1 SQVTM, CDR2 ANQGSEA.

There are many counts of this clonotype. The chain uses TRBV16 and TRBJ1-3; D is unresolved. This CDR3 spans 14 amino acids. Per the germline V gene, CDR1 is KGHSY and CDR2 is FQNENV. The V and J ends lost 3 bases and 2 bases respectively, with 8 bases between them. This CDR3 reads CASSHRSTGNTIYF. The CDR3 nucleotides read TGTGCCAGCAGCCACCGTTCTACTGGAAACACCATATATTTT.

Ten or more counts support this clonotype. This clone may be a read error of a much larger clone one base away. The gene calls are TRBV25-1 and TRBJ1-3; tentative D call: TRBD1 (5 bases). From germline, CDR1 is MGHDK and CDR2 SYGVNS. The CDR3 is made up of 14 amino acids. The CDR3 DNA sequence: TGTGCCAGCAGTGTAGACAGAGCGGGAAACATCATATATTTT. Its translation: CASSVDRAGNIIYF.

The CDR3 reads CASSKGTRPQHF. The DNA of the CDR3 is TGTGCCAGCAGTAAGGGTACACGGCCCCAGCATTTT. The chain uses TRBV2 and TRBJ1-5; D call uncertain. Germline-derived CDR1 and CDR2 are SNHLY and FYNNEI. V dropped 5 bases and J dropped 9 bases, with 11 bases sitting between them. The CDR3 is 12 amino acids.

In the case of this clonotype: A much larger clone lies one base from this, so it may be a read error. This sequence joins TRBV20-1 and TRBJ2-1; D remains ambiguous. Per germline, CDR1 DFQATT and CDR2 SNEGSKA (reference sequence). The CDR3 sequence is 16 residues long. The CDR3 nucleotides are TGCAGTGCTAGAGATCGGAGACCCGATAGCTACGATGAGCAGTTCTTC. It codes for CSARDRRPDSYDEQFF.

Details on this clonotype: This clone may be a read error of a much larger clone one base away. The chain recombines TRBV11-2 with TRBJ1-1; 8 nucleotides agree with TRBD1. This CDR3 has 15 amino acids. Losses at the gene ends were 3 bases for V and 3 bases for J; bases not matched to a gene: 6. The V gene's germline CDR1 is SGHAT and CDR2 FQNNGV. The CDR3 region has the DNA TGTGCCAGCAGCTTTAGATCGGGACAGGACACTGAAGCTTTCTTT. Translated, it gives CASSFRSGQDTEAFF.

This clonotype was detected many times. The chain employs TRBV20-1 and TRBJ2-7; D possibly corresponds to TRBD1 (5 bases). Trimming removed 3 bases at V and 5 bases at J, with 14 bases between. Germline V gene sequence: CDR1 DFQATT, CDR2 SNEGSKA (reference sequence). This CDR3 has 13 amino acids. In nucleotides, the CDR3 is TGCAGTGCTAGGAGGCAGGGATACGACGAGCAGTACTTC. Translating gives CSARRQGYDEQYF.

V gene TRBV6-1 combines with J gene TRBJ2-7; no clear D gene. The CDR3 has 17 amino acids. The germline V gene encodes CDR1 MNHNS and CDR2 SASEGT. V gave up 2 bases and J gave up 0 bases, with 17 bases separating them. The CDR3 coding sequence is TGTGCCAGCAGTGAACTAGGAATCCCCTCGTTCTCCTACGAGCAGTACTTC. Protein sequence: CASSELGIPSFSYEQYF.

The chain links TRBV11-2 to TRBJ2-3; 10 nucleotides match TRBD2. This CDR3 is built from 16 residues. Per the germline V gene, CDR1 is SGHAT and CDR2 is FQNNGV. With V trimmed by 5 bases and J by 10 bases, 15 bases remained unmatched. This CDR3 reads CASSADGSGGAKAQYF. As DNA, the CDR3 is TGTGCCAGCAGCGCTGACGGGAGCGGGGGGGCCAAAGCGCAGTATTTT.